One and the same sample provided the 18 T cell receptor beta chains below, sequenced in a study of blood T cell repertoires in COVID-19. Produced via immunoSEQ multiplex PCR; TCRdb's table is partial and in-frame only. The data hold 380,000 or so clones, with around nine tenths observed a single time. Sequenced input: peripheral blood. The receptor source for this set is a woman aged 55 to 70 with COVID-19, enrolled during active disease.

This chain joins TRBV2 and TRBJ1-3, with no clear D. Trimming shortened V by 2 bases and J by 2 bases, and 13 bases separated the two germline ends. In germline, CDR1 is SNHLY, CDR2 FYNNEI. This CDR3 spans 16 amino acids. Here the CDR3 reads CASSENGYSAGNTIYF. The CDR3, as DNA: TGTGCCAGCAGTGAAAATGGGTACAGTGCTGGAAACACCATATATTTT.

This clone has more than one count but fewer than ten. The CDR3 loop is CATDAGENQPQHF. The CDR3 nucleotides read TGTGCCACCGATGCGGGGGAAAATCAGCCCCAGCATTTT. This chain uses TRBV10-3 with TRBJ1-5; maybe TRBD1 (5 bases). Germline CDR1 ENHRY, CDR2 SYGVKD. V shed 10 bases and J shed 4 bases, with 14 bases lying between them. The CDR3 covers 13 residues.

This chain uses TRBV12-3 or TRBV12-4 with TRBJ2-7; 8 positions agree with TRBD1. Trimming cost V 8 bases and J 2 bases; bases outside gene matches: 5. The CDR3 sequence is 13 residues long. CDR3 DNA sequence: TGTGCCAGCGGACCACAGGGGGCCTACGAGCAGTACTTC. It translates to CASGPQGAYEQYF.

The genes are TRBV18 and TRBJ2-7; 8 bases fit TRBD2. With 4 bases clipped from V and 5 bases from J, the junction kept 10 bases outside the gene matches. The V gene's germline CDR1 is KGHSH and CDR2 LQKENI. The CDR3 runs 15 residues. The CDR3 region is CASSQPGGFNHEQYF. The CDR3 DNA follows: TGTGCCAGCTCACAACCGGGGGGGTTTAACCACGAGCAGTACTTC.

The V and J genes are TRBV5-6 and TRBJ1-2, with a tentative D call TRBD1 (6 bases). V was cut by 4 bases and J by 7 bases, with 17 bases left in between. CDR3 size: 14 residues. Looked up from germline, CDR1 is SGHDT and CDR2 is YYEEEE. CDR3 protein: CASSRRGGDAGYTF. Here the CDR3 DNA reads TGTGCCAGCAGCCGAAGGGGGGGGGATGCTGGCTACACCTTC.

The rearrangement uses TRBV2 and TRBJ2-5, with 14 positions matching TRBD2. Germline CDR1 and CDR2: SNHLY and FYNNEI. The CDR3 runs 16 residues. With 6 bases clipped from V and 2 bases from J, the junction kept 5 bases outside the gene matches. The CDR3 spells CASSARTSGGQETQYF. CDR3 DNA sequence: TGTGCCAGCAGCGCCCGGACTAGCGGGGGGCAAGAGACCCAGTACTTC.

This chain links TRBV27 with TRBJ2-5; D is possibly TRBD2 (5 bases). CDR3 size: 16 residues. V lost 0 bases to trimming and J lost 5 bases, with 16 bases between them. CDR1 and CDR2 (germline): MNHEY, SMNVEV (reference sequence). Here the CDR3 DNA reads TGTGCCAGCAGTTTATCGAGAGGGTCAGCTAGGGAGACCCAGTACTTC. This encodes CASSLSRGSARETQYF.

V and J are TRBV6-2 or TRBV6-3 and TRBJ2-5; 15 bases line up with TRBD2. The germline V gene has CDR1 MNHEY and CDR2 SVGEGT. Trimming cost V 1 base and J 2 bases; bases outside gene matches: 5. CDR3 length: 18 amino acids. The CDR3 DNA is TGTGCCAGCAGTTACTTGGGACTAGCGGGGGGTACTCAAGAGACCCAGTACTTC. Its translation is CASSYLGLAGGTQETQYF.

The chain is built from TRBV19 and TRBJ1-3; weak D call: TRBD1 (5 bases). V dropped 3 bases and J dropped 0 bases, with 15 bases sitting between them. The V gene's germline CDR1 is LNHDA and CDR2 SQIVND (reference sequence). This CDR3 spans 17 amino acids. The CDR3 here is CASSIAGGSFSGNTIYF. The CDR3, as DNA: TGTGCCAGTAGTATTGCGGGGGGATCATTCTCTGGAAACACCATATATTTT. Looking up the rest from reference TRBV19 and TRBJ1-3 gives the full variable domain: DGGITQSPKYLFRKEGQNVTLSCEQNLNHDAMYWYRQDPGQGLRLIYYSQIVNDFQKGDIAEGYSVSREKKESFPLTVTSAQKNPTAFYLCASSIAGGSFSGNTIYFGEGSWLTVV.

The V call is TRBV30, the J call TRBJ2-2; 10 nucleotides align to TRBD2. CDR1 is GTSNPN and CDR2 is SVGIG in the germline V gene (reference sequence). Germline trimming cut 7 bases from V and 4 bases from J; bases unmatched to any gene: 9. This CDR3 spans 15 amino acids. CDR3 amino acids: CASSYSSGGTGELFF. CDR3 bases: TGTGCCTCCTCTTATTCTAGCGGGGGCACCGGGGAGCTGTTTTTT.

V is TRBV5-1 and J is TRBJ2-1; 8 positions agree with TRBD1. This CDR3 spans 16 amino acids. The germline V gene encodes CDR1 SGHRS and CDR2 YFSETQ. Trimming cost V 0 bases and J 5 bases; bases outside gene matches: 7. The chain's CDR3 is CASSLVFGQGNNEQFF. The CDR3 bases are TGCGCCAGCAGCTTGGTTTTTGGACAGGGTAACAATGAGCAGTTCTTC.

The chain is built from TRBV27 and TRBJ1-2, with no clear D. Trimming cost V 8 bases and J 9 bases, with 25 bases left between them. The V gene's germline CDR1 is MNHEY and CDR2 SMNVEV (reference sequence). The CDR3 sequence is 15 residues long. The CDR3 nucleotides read TGTGCCAGCTTGCCCCGCAGGTTCCCCTCTAATCGCTACACCTTC. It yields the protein CASLPRRFPSNRYTF.

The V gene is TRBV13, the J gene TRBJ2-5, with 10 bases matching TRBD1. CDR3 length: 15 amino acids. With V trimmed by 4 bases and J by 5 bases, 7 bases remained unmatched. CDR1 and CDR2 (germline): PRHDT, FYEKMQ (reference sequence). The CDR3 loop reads CASSSRTGGKETQYF. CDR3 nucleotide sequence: TGTGCCAGCAGCTCTCGGACAGGGGGGAAGGAGACCCAGTACTTC.

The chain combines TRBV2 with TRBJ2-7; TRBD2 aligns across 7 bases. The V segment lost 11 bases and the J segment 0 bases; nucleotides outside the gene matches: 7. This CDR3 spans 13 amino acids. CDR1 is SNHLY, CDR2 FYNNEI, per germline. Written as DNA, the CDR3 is TGTGCCGGTTCTGGGGACTACTCCTACGAGCAGTACTTC. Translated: CAGSGDYSYEQYF.

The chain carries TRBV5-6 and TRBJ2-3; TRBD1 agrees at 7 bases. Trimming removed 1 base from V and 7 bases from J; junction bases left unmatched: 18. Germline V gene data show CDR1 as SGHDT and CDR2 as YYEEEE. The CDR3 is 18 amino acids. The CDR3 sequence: CASSLTQSTGDGRYTQYF. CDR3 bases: TGTGCCAGCAGCTTGACTCAATCTACAGGGGATGGCCGATATACGCAGTATTTT.

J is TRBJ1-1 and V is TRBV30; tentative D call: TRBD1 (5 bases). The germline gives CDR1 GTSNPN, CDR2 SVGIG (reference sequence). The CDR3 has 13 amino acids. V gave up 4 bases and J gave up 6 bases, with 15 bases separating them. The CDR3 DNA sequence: TGTGCCTGGATACCGGACATGGACCCTGAAGCTTTCTTT. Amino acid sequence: CAWIPDMDPEAFF. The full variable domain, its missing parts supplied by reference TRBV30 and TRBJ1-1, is SQTIHQWPATLVQPVGSPLSLECTVEGTSNPNLYWYRQAAGRGLQLLFYSVGIGQISSEVPQNLSASRPQDRQFILSSKKLLLSDSGFYLCAWIPDMDPEAFFGQGTRLTVV.

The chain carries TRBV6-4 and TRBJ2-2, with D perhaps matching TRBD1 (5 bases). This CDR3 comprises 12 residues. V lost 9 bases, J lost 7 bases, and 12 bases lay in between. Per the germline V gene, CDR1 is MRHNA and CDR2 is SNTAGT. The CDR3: CARVGVGGELFF. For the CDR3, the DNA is TGTGCCAGAGTAGGGGTTGGCGGGGAGCTGTTTTTT.

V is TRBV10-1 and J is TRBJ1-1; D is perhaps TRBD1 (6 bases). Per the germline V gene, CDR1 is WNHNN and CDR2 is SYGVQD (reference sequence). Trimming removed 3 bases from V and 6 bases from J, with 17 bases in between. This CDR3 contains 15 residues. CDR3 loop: CASSDVVGGSAEAFF. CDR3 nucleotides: TGCGCCAGCAGTGATGTAGTAGGGGGATCCGCTGAAGCTTTCTTT.